This T cell receptor beta chain came from a study of blood T cell repertoires in COVID-19. Study-wide background: In each case, the material was cDNA or gDNA derived from T cells, B-cell-depleted T cells, or PBMCs.

Some clones are missing from TCRdb's copy, which holds only in-frame ones; the method was immunoSEQ multiplex PCR. Here the sample spans a few hundred thousand clones, roughly 85% being singletons. Germline CDR1 is MNHEY and CDR2 is SMNVEV (reference sequence). Trimming left V 6 bases short and J 4 bases short, with 15 bases between. CDR3 length: 14 amino acids. V usage is TRBV27 and J usage is TRBJ1-1; TRBD1 is a possible D gene (5 bases). This TCR came from a woman under 30 with acute or convalescent COVID-19. The source material was peripheral blood. The CDR3 is CASRARDWGTEAFF. The CDR3 DNA reads TGTGCCAGCAGGGCCCGGGACTGGGGCACTGAAGCTTTCTTT.